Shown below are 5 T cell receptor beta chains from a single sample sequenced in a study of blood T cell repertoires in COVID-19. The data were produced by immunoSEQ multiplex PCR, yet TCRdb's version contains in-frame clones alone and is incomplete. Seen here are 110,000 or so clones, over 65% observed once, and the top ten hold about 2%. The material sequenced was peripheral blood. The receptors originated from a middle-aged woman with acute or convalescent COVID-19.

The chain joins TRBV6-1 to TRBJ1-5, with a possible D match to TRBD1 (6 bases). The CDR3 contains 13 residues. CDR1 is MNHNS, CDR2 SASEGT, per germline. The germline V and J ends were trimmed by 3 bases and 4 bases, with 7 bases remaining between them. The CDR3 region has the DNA TGTGCCAGCAGTGACAGGGGAAATCAGCCCCAGCATTTT. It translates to CASSDRGNQPQHF.

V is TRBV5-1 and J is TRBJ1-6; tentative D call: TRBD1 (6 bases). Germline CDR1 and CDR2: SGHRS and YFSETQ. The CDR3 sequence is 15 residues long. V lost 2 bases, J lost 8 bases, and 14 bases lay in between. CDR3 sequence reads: CASSFDGRGDSPLHF. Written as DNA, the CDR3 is TGCGCCAGCAGCTTCGATGGCAGGGGTGATTCACCCCTCCACTTT.

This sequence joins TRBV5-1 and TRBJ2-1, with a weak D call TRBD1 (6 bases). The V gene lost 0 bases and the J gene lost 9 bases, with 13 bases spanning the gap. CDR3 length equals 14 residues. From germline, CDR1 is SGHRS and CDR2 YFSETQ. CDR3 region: CASSLEGRGTEQFF. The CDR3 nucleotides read TGCGCCAGCAGCTTGGAGGGCAGGGGTACTGAGCAGTTCTTC.

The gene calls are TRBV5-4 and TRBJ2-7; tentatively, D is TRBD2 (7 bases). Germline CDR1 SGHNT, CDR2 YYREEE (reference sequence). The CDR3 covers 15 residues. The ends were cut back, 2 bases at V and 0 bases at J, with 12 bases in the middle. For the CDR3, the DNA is TGTGCCAGCAGCTTCGAGGGGGGGTTCTCCTACGAGCAGTACTTC. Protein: CASSFEGGFSYEQYF.

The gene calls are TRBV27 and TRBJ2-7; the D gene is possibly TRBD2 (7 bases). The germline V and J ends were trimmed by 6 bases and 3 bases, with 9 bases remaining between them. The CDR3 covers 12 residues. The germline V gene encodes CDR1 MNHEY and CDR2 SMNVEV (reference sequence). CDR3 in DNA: TGTGCCAGCAGGGGAGGGGGCTACGAGCAGTACTTC. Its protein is CASRGGGYEQYF.